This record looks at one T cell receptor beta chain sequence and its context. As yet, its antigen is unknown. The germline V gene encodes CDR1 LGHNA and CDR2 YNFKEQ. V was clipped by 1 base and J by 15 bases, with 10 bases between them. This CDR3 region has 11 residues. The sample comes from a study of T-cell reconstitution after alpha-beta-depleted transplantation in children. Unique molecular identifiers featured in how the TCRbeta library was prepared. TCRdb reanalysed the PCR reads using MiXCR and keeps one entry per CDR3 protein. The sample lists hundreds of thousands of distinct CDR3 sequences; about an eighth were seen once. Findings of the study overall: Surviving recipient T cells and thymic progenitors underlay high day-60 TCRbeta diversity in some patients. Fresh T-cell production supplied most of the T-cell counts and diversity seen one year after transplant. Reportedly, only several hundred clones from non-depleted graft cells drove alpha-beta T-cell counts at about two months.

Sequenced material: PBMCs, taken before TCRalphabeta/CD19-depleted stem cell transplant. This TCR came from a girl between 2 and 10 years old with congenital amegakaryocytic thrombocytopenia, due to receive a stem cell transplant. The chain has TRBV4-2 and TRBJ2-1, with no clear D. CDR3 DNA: TGTGCCAGCAGCCAAGGGATAGGGCTGTTCTTC. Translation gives CASSQGIGLFF.